The next 27 T cell receptor beta chains were all read from a single sample in a study of T cell responses to AZD1222 COVID-19 vaccine. Some clones are missing from TCRdb's copy, which holds only in-frame ones; the method was immunoSEQ multiplex PCR. The repertoire holds some 80,000 clones, with approximately 88% as singletons. Source: peripheral blood, taken 28 days after the second dose of the MenACWY control vaccine. These receptors were taken from an adult who received the MenACWY meningococcal vaccine as a control.

The chain uses TRBV28 and TRBJ1-1; TRBD1 matches 10 bases. CDR1 and CDR2 from the germline V gene are MDHEN and SYDVKM. The CDR3 runs 15 residues. With V trimmed by 1 base and J by 5 bases, 4 bases remained unmatched. CDR3 amino acids: CASSLYGTGVTEAFF. The CDR3 DNA reads as TGTGCCAGCAGTTTATACGGGACAGGGGTTACTGAAGCTTTCTTT.

The rearrangement links TRBV5-6 to TRBJ1-6, with D uncertain. CDR3 size: 17 residues. Trimming left V 3 bases short and J 0 bases short, with 13 bases between. Per the germline V gene, CDR1 is SGHDT and CDR2 is YYEEEE. The CDR3 region has the DNA TGTGCCAGCAGCTCCCTTCGGGTCCTCTCCTATAATTCACCCCTCCACTTT. The encoded protein is CASSSLRVLSYNSPLHF. The complete variable domain, with remaining parts taken from reference TRBV5-6 and TRBJ1-6, reads DAGVTQSPTHLIKTRGQQVTLRCSPKSGHDTVSWYQQALGQGPQFIFQYYEEEERQRGNFPDRFSGHQFPNYSSELNVNALLLGDSALYLCASSSLRVLSYNSPLHFGNGTRLTVT.

The chain joins TRBV12-5 to TRBJ2-1; D gene uncertain. The CDR3 covers 13 residues. V was shortened by 7 bases and J by 7 bases, with 14 bases between the two germline ends. Per germline, CDR1 LGHNT and CDR2 FRNRAP. CDR3 nucleotide sequence: TGTGCTAGTGCCCCCTCGGCAAGGAATGAGCAGTTCTTC. It specifies CASAPSARNEQFF.

V usage is TRBV6-2 or TRBV6-3 and J usage is TRBJ2-1, with 10 nucleotides matching TRBD1. This CDR3 comprises 13 residues. V shed 5 bases, J shed 9 bases, and the junction held 4 bases outside the gene matches. Germline CDR1 reads MNHEY; CDR2 reads SVGEGT. CDR3 sequence (DNA): TGTGCCAGCAGTGACAGGGGGCAAGCTGAGCAGTTCTTC. Amino acid sequence: CASSDRGQAEQFF.

The V call is TRBV7-7, the J call TRBJ2-5, with D perhaps being TRBD1 or TRBD2 (5 bases each). This CDR3 is 15 amino acids long. CDR1 is SSHAT, CDR2 FNYEAQ, per germline (reference sequence). V was trimmed by 1 base and J by 4 bases, leaving 13 bases between them. In DNA form, the CDR3 reads TGTGCCAGCAGCTTAGGGCCCCGGGGACGAGAGACCCAGTACTTC. Amino acids: CASSLGPRGRETQYF.

The chain employs TRBV2 and TRBJ2-1, with D possibly TRBD2 on 6 matching bases. V lost 4 bases and J 0 bases, leaving 10 bases between the germline ends. CDR3 size: 15 residues. Germline CDR1 SNHLY, CDR2 FYNNEI. This CDR3 reads CASSGGRGSYNEQFF. CDR3 nucleotides: TGTGCCAGCAGTGGTGGGCGGGGCTCCTACAATGAGCAGTTCTTC.

V and J are TRBV5-4 and TRBJ1-3, with D uncertain. Germline-derived CDR1 and CDR2 are SGHNT and YYREEE (reference sequence). This CDR3 is built from 12 residues. The V end was cut by 3 bases, the J end by 4 bases, with 5 bases between. The CDR3 DNA follows: TGTGCCAGCAGCTCCCAGGGAAACACCATATATTTT. This encodes CASSSQGNTIYF.

This clone is categorized as medium-sized (0.01 to 0.1%). The chain is built from TRBV4-1 and TRBJ1-1; 9 bases match TRBD1. This CDR3 has 16 amino acids. Germline CDR1 and CDR2: MGHRA and YSYEKL. The V and J ends lost 2 bases and 7 bases, in that order; junction bases with no gene match: 11. CDR3 residues: CASSQKVGGTGSEAFF. The CDR3 DNA reads as TGCGCCAGCAGCCAAAAGGTCGGCGGGACAGGGAGTGAAGCTTTCTTT.

The rearrangement joins TRBV6-5 to TRBJ2-7, with a weak D call TRBD1 (5 bases). This CDR3 comprises 15 residues. The ends were cut back, 6 bases at V and 0 bases at J, with 15 bases in the middle. The germline V gene encodes CDR1 MNHEY and CDR2 SVGAGI. The chain's CDR3 is CASSSPGIRSYEQYF. The CDR3 region has the DNA TGTGCCAGCAGCTCTCCAGGGATACGCTCCTACGAGCAGTACTTC.

CDR3 loop: CASRQNTEAFF. The CDR3 nucleotides are TGTGCCAGTAGACAGAACACTGAAGCTTTCTTT. The chain joins TRBV19 to TRBJ1-1; D call uncertain. The CDR3 sequence is 11 residues long. Trimming took off 6 bases at V and 1 base at J, with 3 bases between the two ends. CDR1 LNHDA and CDR2 SQIVND come from the germline V gene (reference sequence).

The chain combines TRBV18 with TRBJ1-5, with D possibly TRBD1 on 5 matching bases. V was pared by 1 base and J by 5 bases, with 12 bases between. Per the germline V gene, CDR1 is KGHSH and CDR2 is LQKENI. The CDR3 sequence is 15 residues long. CDR3 amino acids: CASSPQGKRHQPQHF. CDR3 bases: TGTGCCAGCTCACCACAGGGGAAGAGGCATCAGCCCCAGCATTTT.

The chain has TRBV6-2 or TRBV6-3 and TRBJ1-5, with TRBD1 as a possible D gene (6 bases). Germline-derived CDR1 and CDR2 are MNHEY and SVGEGT. Trimming stripped 6 bases from V and 3 bases from J, with 18 bases between. CDR3 size: 16 residues. CDR3 DNA: TGTGCCAGCAGCGCCGCAGGGGTACGTATCAATCAGCCCCAGCATTTT. Its protein product is CASSAAGVRINQPQHF.

This clone came up a few times. This chain connects TRBV10-3 to TRBJ1-2, with 10 bases fitting TRBD1. The germline V gene has CDR1 ENHRY and CDR2 SYGVKD. The CDR3 covers 16 residues. V shed 8 bases and J 2 bases; nucleotides not matched to a gene: 11. The CDR3 loop is CAILRRGDRGNYGYTF. As DNA, the CDR3 is TGTGCCATCCTCCGGCGAGGGGACAGGGGAAACTATGGCTACACCTTC.

The chain joins TRBV7-8 to TRBJ1-2; tentative D call: TRBD1 (5 bases). Trimming took 6 bases from V and 2 from J, leaving 13 bases between them. The CDR3 has 14 residues. Germline CDR1 is SGHVS and CDR2 is FQNEAQ. The CDR3 DNA reads TGTGCCAGCAGTTCCCTCCGACAGAACTATGGCTACACCTTC. Translation gives CASSSLRQNYGYTF.

This clone was recorded once. J is TRBJ1-6 and V is TRBV24-1; D is ambiguous. The CDR3 covers 16 residues. The V end was cut by 10 bases, the J end by 1 base, with 16 bases between. In germline, CDR1 is KGHDR, CDR2 SFDVKD. The CDR3 DNA is TGTGCCACGCTTTGTGGGCCCCTATCCTATAATTCACCCCTCCACTTT. Translated: CATLCGPLSYNSPLHF.

This clone has only a few counts. Here the CDR3 reads CASSIQGSGGHEQFF. The DNA of the CDR3 is TGTGCCAGCAGCATCCAAGGTAGCGGGGGCCATGAGCAGTTCTTC. This rearrangement joins TRBV9 to TRBJ2-1; 9 positions agree with TRBD2. The CDR3 is 15 residues long. The trim removed 4 bases at V and 8 bases at J, leaving 10 bases unmatched. Germline CDR1 reads SGDLS; CDR2 reads YYNGEE.

V usage is TRBV4-1 and J usage is TRBJ2-5, with a possible D match to TRBD2 (6 bases). The CDR3 runs 16 residues. Trimming removed 1 base from V and 2 bases from J, with 14 bases in between. Germline V gives CDR1 MGHRA, CDR2 YSYEKL. CDR3 sequence reads: CASSQGRGITQETQYF. The CDR3 nucleotides read TGCGCCAGCAGCCAAGGACGGGGGATCACTCAAGAGACCCAGTACTTC.

The chain recombines TRBV7-3 with TRBJ1-6; possibly TRBD1 for D (5 bases). The CDR3 spans 15 residues. V lost 4 bases and J 7 bases, leaving 14 bases between the germline ends. Per the germline V gene, CDR1 is SGHTA and CDR2 is FQGTGA. DNA for the CDR3: TGTGCCAGCAGCTCCTCAGCCGGGGGGAATTCACCCCTCCACTTT. It yields the protein CASSSSAGGNSPLHF.

This rearrangement joins TRBV29-1 to TRBJ1-1; 9 bases align to TRBD1. The CDR3 is 15 amino acids. Germline V gene data show CDR1 as SQVTM and CDR2 as ANQGSEA. With V trimmed by 1 base and J by 1 base, 4 bases remained unmatched. For the CDR3, the DNA is TGCAGCGTTGAAGGGACAGGGGAAACGAACACTGAAGCTTTCTTT. This codes for CSVEGTGETNTEAFF.

The V gene is TRBV4-3, the J gene TRBJ1-4; 7 nucleotides agree with TRBD1. The CDR3 spans 16 residues. Germline V gene sequence: CDR1 LGHNA, CDR2 YSLEER. V lost 4 bases, J lost 0 bases, and 5 bases stayed unmatched. The CDR3 loop is CASSPGTAATNEKLFF. In DNA form, the CDR3 reads TGCGCCAGCAGCCCCGGGACAGCTGCAACTAATGAAAAACTGTTTTTT.

The rearrangement links TRBV7-2 to TRBJ2-7; the D gene could be TRBD1 or TRBD2 (5 bases each). Germline lookup yields CDR1 SGHTA and CDR2 FQGNSA. The CDR3 length is 14 residues. Deletions cut 4 bases from V and 2 bases from J, with 12 bases between. CDR3 region: CASSSTTAAYEQYF. CDR3 bases: TGTGCCAGCAGCTCTACGACAGCGGCCTACGAGCAGTACTTC.

This rearrangement joins TRBV5-1 to TRBJ2-2; 8 bases fit TRBD1. Trimming removed 4 bases from V and 1 base from J; junction bases left unmatched: 9. Per germline, CDR1 SGHRS and CDR2 YFSETQ. This CDR3 is 17 amino acids long. The CDR3 sequence is CASSPLGGTGNTGELFF. For the CDR3, the DNA is TGCGCCAGCAGCCCCCTAGGCGGGACAGGGAACACCGGGGAGCTGTTTTTT. Full variable domain (rest looked up from reference TRBV5-1 and TRBJ2-2): KAGVTQTPRYLIKTRGQQVTLSCSPISGHRSVSWYQQTPGQGLQFLFEYFSETQRNKGNFPGRFSGRQFSNSRSEMNVSTLELGDSALYLCASSPLGGTGNTGELFFGEGSRLTVL.

V is TRBV19 and J is TRBJ2-7; the match to TRBD2 covers 7 bases. The V gene's germline CDR1 is LNHDA and CDR2 SQIVND (reference sequence). This CDR3 has 14 amino acids. Unmatched junction bases numbered 9, after V lost 4 bases and J lost 6 bases. CDR3: CASSTPGGAGEQYF. The CDR3 DNA reads as TGTGCCAGTAGTACCCCGGGGGGTGCTGGCGAGCAGTACTTC.

This clone has more than one count but fewer than ten. The V call is TRBV6-2 or TRBV6-3, the J call TRBJ2-5; D not certain. CDR1 and CDR2 from the germline V gene are MNHEY and SVGEGT. V shed 2 bases and J shed 4 bases, with 2 bases lying between them. The CDR3 is 11 amino acids. The CDR3 reads CASSYIETQYF. DNA for the CDR3: TGTGCCAGCAGTTACATAGAGACCCAGTACTTC.

The V gene is TRBV10-3, the J gene TRBJ1-5; D call uncertain. This CDR3 contains 13 residues. CDR1 is ENHRY, CDR2 SYGVKD, per germline. Between the trimmed V and J ends, which lost 1 base and 7 bases, there was a span of 8 bases. CDR3 coding DNA: TGTGCCATCAGTGAGTTGGGATGGCAGCCCCAGCATTTT. Translated, it gives CAISELGWQPQHF.

J is TRBJ1-2 and V is TRBV4-2, with D perhaps TRBD1 (6 bases). The CDR3 is made up of 13 amino acids. Trimming took off 1 base at V and 5 bases at J, with 8 bases between the two ends. Germline V CDR1 and CDR2: LGHNA, YNFKEQ. The CDR3 DNA is TGTGCCAGCAGCCAAGGACAGGATTATGGCTACACCTTC. It translates to CASSQGQDYGYTF.

This chain joins TRBV14 and TRBJ2-7; the D gene is possibly TRBD1 (6 bases). V was trimmed by 6 bases and J by 0 bases, leaving 21 bases between them. This CDR3 is built from 17 residues. Germline lookup yields CDR1 SGHDN and CDR2 FVKESK. The CDR3 DNA is TGTGCCAGCAGTCCGCTTTCGAGGACAGCTAGCTCCTACGAGCAGTACTTC. Translating gives CASSPLSRTASSYEQYF.